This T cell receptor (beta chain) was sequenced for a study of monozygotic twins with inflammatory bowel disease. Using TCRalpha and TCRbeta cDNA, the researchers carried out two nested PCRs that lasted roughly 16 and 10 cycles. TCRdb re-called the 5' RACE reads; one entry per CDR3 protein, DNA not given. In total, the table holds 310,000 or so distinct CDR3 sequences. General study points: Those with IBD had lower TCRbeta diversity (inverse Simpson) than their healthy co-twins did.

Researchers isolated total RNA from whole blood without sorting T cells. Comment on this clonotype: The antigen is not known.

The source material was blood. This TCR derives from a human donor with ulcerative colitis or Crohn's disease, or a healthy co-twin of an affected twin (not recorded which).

CDR3 protein: CASSTQGVANYGYTF. The chain recombines TRBV7-8 with TRBJ1-2; TCRdb calls TRBD1, which cannot be checked without DNA. Germline lookup yields CDR1 SGHVS and CDR2 FQNEAQ. There are 15 residues in the CDR3.